A selection of T cell receptor beta chains follows, all from one sample in a study of T cell changes during pregnancy in multiple sclerosis. This table comes from immunoSEQ multiplex PCR, and its TCRdb copy is limited to in-frame clones, with some not included. The sample yields about 48,000 clones, 85% to 95% seen once. Sequencing used CD4+ T cells from peripheral blood mononuclear cells, obtained in the second trimester of pregnancy. The receptors shown here come from a female donor in good health, enrolled as a control in a pregnancy study. Each CDR3 is given with its conserved first and last residue. Fields, in order: V gene, clone size, D gene, J gene, CDR3 DNA, CDR3 protein. D genes are given only for firm matches. Clone size is not always given. Where it is, it says once, few, many or a class for expanded clones.

TRBV2	-	TRBD1	TRBJ1-5	TGTGCCAGCAGTATCCACCTGGAAGGACCAAGGGGCGACAGGGAGAATCAGCCCCAGCATTTT	CASSIHLEGPRGDRENQPQHF
TRBV12-5	-	-	TRBJ1-1	TGTGCTAGTGGTTTGGAAGCCCTCACTGAAGCTTTCTTT	CASGLEALTEAFF
TRBV6-1	-	-	TRBJ1-3	TGTGCCAGCAGTGAACCGAGGACAGCTGGAAACACCATATATTTT	CASSEPRTAGNTIYF
TRBV5-4	-	-	TRBJ1-6	TGTGCCAGCAGCGTCTTACAGGGAAGGCGGAATTCACCCCTCCACTTT	CASSVLQGRRNSPLHF
TRBV19	-	TRBD2	TRBJ2-3	TGTGCCATTAGTATAGCGGGAGGATCAGATACGCAGTATTTT	CAISIAGGSDTQYF
TRBV5-1	once	TRBD2	TRBJ2-2	TGCGCCAGCAGCTTGGACGGGGGTAGCGGGAGGAACACCGGGGAGCTGTTTTTT	CASSLDGGSGRNTGELFF
TRBV6-1	-	-	TRBJ2-1	TGTGCCAGCAGTGAATATCCGGATGAGCAGTTCTTC	CASSEYPDEQFF
TRBV5-4	-	-	TRBJ1-6	TGTGCCAGCAGCGAAGGGAGCTCCTATAATTCACCCCTCCACTTT	CASSEGSSYNSPLHF
TRBV7-9	-	TRBD1	TRBJ1-1	TGTGCCAGCAGCCCCGGGACAGGGAGGACTGAAGCTTTCTTT	CASSPGTGRTEAFF
TRBV12-5	-	TRBD2	TRBJ2-5	TGTGCTAGTGGAATTAGCGGGGCGGGGACCCAGTACTTC	CASGISGAGTQYF
TRBV9	once	-	TRBJ1-1	TGTGCCAGCAGCCCGTCCGCGCAGGCGAACACTGAAGCTTTCTTT	CASSPSAQANTEAFF
TRBV7-2	once	TRBD1	TRBJ2-5	TGTGCCAGCAGCTTATACAGGGGGCAAGAGACCCAGTACTTC	CASSLYRGQETQYF
TRBV28	-	TRBD1	TRBJ2-1	TGTGCCAGCAGTTTATTTCCTTCGGGACAGACTTACAATGAGCAGTTCTTC	CASSLFPSGQTYNEQFF
TRBV19	-	-	TRBJ1-5	TGTGCCAGTAGTATAGGAACGGGGCAGCCCCAGCATTTT	CASSIGTGQPQHF
TRBV5-1	-	-	TRBJ1-3	TGCGCCAGCAGCTTGGGGGCCTCTGGAAACACCATATATTTT	CASSLGASGNTIYF
TRBV4-2	few	TRBD1	TRBJ1-1	TGTGCCAGCTCCCAGGGGGCGGAAGGCACTGAAGCTTTCTTT	CASSQGAEGTEAFF
TRBV6-5	-	TRBD1	TRBJ1-2	TGTGCCAGCAGTCAGGACAGGTACTATGGCTACACCTTC	CASSQDRYYGYTF
TRBV19	-	-	TRBJ1-6	TGTGCCAGTAGTATAGGAAGGAGTGTTTCACCCCTCCACTTT	CASSIGRSVSPLHF
TRBV5-4	-	-	TRBJ2-3	TGTGCCAGCAGCCCCACAGTCTTAGGCACAGATACGCAGTATTTT	CASSPTVLGTDTQYF
TRBV4-1	-	TRBD2	TRBJ2-1	TGCGCCAGCAGCCTCGGGACTAGCGGGAGGAATTACAATGAGCAGTTCTTC	CASSLGTSGRNYNEQFF
TRBV2	-	TRBD1	TRBJ1-5	TGTGCCAGCAGTCAGGACAGGGTGGGTCAGCCCCAGCATTTT	CASSQDRVGQPQHF
TRBV19	-	-	TRBJ1-3	TGTGCCAGTAGTATCGGGAGGAGCTCTGGAAACACCATATATTTT	CASSIGRSSGNTIYF
TRBV28	-	TRBD1	TRBJ1-5	TGTGCCAGCAGTTCCCTATTGCAGGGGGCTGGGCGGAATCAGCCCCAGCATTTT	CASSSLLQGAGRNQPQHF
TRBV7-2	-	TRBD2	TRBJ2-3	TGTGCCAGCAGCCAAGGGCCGGCGGGAGGGGTCGCAGATACGCAGTATTTT	CASSQGPAGGVADTQYF
TRBV9	-	-	TRBJ2-5	TGTGCCAGCAGCGTAGGGCTTCTACAAGGGGGTCAAGAGACCCAGTACTTC	CASSVGLLQGGQETQYF
TRBV11-2	-	TRBD2	TRBJ2-7	TGTGCCAGCAGCTTTCCCCTCCGCGGGGGCTACGAGCAGTACTTC	CASSFPLRGGYEQYF
TRBV30	-	-	TRBJ1-2	TGTGCCTGGAGTCTCTCCGGGTACGGCTACACCTTC	CAWSLSGYGYTF
TRBV5-1	-	-	TRBJ2-1	TGCGCCAGCAGCTTGGCTGGAGTTTATGAGCAGTTCTTC	CASSLAGVYEQFF
TRBV28	once	-	TRBJ2-2	TGTGCCAGCAGTGAGACCGGGACTTTGAACACCGGGGAGCTGTTTTTT	CASSETGTLNTGELFF
TRBV14	-	-	TRBJ1-6	TGTGCCAGCAGCACCCACCAGGGCTACGGGTCACCCCTCCACTTT	CASSTHQGYGSPLHF
TRBV7-2	-	-	TRBJ2-1	TGTGCCAGCAGTCGTCGGGGGTGGGACAATGAGCAGTTCTTC	CASSRRGWDNEQFF
TRBV5-1	-	TRBD1	TRBJ2-2	TGCGCCAGCAGCCCATACGGGACAGGAAATTCCGGGGAGCTGTTTTTT	CASSPYGTGNSGELFF
TRBV5-1	-	-	TRBJ1-1	TGCGCCAGCAGCCCACGGGACACTACCCCGAACACTGAAGCTTTCTTT	CASSPRDTTPNTEAFF
TRBV19	-	-	TRBJ2-6	TGTGCCAGTAGTCCAAGGGCCAACGTCCTGACTTTC	CASSPRANVLTF
TRBV28	-	TRBD1	TRBJ1-1	TGTGCCAGCAGTTTTCTAACAGGGGGAACCACTGAAGCTTTCTTT	CASSFLTGGTTEAFF
TRBV18	-	-	TRBJ2-3	TGTGCCAGCTCTCCTTCTGGAGGGGTTATCACAGATACGCAGTATTTT	CASSPSGGVITDTQYF
TRBV9	-	TRBD2	TRBJ2-1	TGTGCCAGCAGCGGCACTAGCGGGGTTTCTTACAATGAGCAGTTCTTC	CASSGTSGVSYNEQFF
TRBV6-6	-	-	TRBJ1-2	TGTGCCAGCAGTTACTCTAGGCATAGCGAGGGCTACACCTTC	CASSYSRHSEGYTF
TRBV10-2	-	TRBD2	TRBJ2-7	TGCGCCAGCAGTGAGTCGACTAGCGGGGTTCCCTACGAGCAGTACTTC	CASSESTSGVPYEQYF
TRBV5-4	-	TRBD2	TRBJ2-3	TGTGCCAGCAGCCTAGGACTAGCGGCAGATACGCAGTATTTT	CASSLGLAADTQYF
TRBV28	-	-	TRBJ1-2	TGTGCCAGCAGTTTACACGAACGCGGGGGCTACACCTTC	CASSLHERGGYTF
TRBV15	-	TRBD1	TRBJ2-7	TGTGCCACCAGCAGTAAGACCCGGGACAGGTCCTACGAGCAGTACTTC	CATSSKTRDRSYEQYF
TRBV27	-	-	TRBJ2-2	TGTGCCAGCAGTTTAGGGACCAGGGGGAACACCGGGGAGCTGTTTTTT	CASSLGTRGNTGELFF
TRBV7-6	-	-	TRBJ1-2	TGTGCCAGCAGCTCCCGGACAGCCCCCAAAGGCTACACCTTC	CASSSRTAPKGYTF
TRBV7-2	-	-	TRBJ2-3	TGTGCCAGCAGCTTAATGGCCCCAGATACGCAGTATTTT	CASSLMAPDTQYF
TRBV9	-	-	TRBJ2-7	TGTGCCAGCAGCGTAGACGAGCGATTTGCCCGCTACGAGCAGTACTTC	CASSVDERFARYEQYF
TRBV6-5	once	-	TRBJ2-7	TGTGCCAGCCCCCAGGGGGGAGTTTACGAGCAGTACTTC	CASPQGGVYEQYF
TRBV5-6	-	-	TRBJ2-3	TGTGCCAGCAGCTTTACTGGGGACAACACAGATACGCAGTATTTT	CASSFTGDNTDTQYF
TRBV6-1	-	-	TRBJ2-2	TGTGCCAGCAGTGAACAGGGAACGGTCGGGGAGCTGTTTTTT	CASSEQGTVGELFF
TRBV11-2	-	-	TRBJ1-1	TGTGCCAGCACTGTCTGGGGGGGGGCCGCCGAAGCTTTCTTT	CASTVWGGAAEAFF
TRBV7-2	-	-	TRBJ2-7	TGTGCCAGCAGCTTAAGCGTAGGCGAGCAGTACTTC	CASSLSVGEQYF
TRBV5-1	-	TRBD2	TRBJ2-2	TGCGCCACCCGACGGGGGGAACCATCTCGGGAGCTGTTTTTT	CATRRGEPSRELFF
TRBV2	-	-	TRBJ2-4	TGTGCCAGCAGCACAGGGAGGGAGGCCATTCAGTACTTC	CASSTGREAIQYF
TRBV6-6	-	-	TRBJ2-1	TGTGCCAGCAGTTCCTTCATCGGGAAGTGGAGGGATGAGCAGTTCTTC	CASSSFIGKWRDEQFF
TRBV28	-	-	TRBJ1-2	TGTGCCAGCAGTTTCCCGACAGGAGCTACTTATGGCTACACCTTC	CASSFPTGATYGYTF
TRBV28	once	-	TRBJ2-1	TGTGCCAGCAGTTTAACAGGCTGGGAAAAGTTCTTC	CASSLTGWEKFF
TRBV28	once	TRBD1	TRBJ1-3	TGTGCCAGCACCATATACGGGACAGGGAGAAACACCATATATTTT	CASTIYGTGRNTIYF
TRBV18	-	TRBD2	TRBJ2-4	TGTGCCAGCTCCCCCAGGGGGACTAGCGGATCCCTAGCCAAAAACATTCAGTACTTC	CASSPRGTSGSLAKNIQYF
TRBV28	-	TRBD2	TRBJ2-1	TGTGCCAGCACCTCTGGCGGGGGAAGCTCCTACAATGAGCAGTTCTTC	CASTSGGGSSYNEQFF